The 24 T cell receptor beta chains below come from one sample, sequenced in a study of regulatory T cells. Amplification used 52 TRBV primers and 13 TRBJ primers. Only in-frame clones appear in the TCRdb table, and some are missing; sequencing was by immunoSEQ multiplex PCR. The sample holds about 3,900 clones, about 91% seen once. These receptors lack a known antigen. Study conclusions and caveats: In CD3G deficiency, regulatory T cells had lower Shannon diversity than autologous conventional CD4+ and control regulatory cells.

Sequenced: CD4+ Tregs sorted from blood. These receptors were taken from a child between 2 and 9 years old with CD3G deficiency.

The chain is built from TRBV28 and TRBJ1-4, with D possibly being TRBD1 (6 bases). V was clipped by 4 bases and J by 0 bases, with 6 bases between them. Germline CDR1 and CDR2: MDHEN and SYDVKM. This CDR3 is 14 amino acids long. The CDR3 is CASSWTATNEKLFF. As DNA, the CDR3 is TGTGCCAGCAGTTGGACAGCAACTAATGAAAAACTGTTTTTT. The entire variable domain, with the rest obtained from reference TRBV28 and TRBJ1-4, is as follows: DVKVTQSSRYLVKRTGEKVFLECVQDMDHENMFWYRQDPGLGLRLIYFSYDVKMKEKGDIPEGYSVSREKKERFSLILESASTNQTSMYLCASSWTATNEKLFFGSGTQLSVL.

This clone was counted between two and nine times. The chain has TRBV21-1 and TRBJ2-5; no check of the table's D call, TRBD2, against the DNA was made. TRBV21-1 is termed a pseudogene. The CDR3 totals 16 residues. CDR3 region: CASPDGGLLYQETQYF. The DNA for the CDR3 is TGTGCCAGCCCTGACGGGGGGCTGCTGTACCAAGAGACCCAGTACTTC.

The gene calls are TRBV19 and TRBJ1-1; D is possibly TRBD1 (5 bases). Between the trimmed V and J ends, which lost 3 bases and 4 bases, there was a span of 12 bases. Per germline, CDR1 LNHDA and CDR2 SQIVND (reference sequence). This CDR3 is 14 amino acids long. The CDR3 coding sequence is TGTGCCAGTAGTATGATCAGGGAGGGCACTGAAGCTTTCTTT. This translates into CASSMIREGTEAFF.

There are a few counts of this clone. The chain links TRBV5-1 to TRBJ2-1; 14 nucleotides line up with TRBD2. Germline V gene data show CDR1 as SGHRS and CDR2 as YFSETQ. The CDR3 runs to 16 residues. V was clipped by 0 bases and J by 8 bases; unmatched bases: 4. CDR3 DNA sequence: TGCGCCAGCAGCTTGGGACTAGCGGGAGGGCCACATGAGCAGTTCTTC. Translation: CASSLGLAGGPHEQFF.

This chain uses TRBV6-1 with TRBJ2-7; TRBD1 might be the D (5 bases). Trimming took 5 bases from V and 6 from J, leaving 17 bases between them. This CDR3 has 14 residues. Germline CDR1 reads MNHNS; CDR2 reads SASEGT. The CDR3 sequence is CASSPTGVVSEQYF. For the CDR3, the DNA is TGTGCCAGCAGTCCAACAGGAGTGGTTTCCGAGCAGTACTTC.

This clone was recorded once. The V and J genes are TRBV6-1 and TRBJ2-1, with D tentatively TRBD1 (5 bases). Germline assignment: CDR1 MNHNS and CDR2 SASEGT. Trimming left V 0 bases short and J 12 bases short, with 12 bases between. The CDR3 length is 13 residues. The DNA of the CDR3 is TGTGCCAGCAGTGAAGCGGGGCCGGAGAGGCAGTTCTTC. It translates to CASSEAGPERQFF.

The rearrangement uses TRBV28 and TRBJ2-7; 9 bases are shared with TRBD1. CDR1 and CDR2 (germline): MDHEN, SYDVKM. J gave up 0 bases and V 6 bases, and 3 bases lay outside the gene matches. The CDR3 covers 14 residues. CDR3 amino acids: CASSAQGASYEQYF. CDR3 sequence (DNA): TGTGCCAGCAGCGCACAGGGGGCCTCCTACGAGCAGTACTTC.

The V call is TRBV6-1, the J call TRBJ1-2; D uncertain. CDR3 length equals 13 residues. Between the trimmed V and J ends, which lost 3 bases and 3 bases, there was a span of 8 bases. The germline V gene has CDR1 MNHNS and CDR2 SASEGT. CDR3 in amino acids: CASSDRLYYGYTF. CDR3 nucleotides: TGTGCCAGCAGTGACCGCTTATACTATGGCTACACCTTC.

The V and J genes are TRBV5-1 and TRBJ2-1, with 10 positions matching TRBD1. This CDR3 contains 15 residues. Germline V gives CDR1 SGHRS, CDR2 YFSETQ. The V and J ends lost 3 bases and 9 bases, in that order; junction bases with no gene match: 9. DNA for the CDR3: TGCGCCAGCAGCTGGGGACAGGGGCCACGGGGTGAGCAGTTCTTC. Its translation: CASSWGQGPRGEQFF.

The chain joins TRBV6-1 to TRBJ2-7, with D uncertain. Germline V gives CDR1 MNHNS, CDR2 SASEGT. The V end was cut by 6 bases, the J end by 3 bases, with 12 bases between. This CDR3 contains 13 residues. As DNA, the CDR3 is TGTGCCAGCAGCGTCCAGGCGGTCTACGAGCAGTACTTC. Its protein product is CASSVQAVYEQYF.

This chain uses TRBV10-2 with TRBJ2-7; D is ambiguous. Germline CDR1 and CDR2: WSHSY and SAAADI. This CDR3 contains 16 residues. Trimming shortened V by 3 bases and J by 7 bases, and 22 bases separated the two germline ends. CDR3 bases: TGCGCCAGCAGTGAAAAAATTCGCGGCCCCGCGGAAGAGCAGTACTTC. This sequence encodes CASSEKIRGPAEEQYF.

DNA for the CDR3: TGTGCCAGCAGCCTGGACAGGAGAGGCTACACCTTC. As protein: CASSLDRRGYTF. The chain recombines TRBV6-5 with TRBJ1-2; 7 bases align to TRBD1. With 6 bases clipped from V and 8 bases from J, the junction kept 6 bases outside the gene matches. Germline V gene data show CDR1 as MNHEY and CDR2 as SVGAGI. This CDR3 has 12 residues.

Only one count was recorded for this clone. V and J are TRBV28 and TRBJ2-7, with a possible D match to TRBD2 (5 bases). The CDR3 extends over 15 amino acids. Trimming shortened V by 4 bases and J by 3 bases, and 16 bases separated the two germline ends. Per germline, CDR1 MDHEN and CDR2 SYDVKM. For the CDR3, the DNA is TGTGCCAGCAGTTCGACCTTCACTCGGGGCTACGAGCAGTACTTC. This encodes CASSSTFTRGYEQYF.

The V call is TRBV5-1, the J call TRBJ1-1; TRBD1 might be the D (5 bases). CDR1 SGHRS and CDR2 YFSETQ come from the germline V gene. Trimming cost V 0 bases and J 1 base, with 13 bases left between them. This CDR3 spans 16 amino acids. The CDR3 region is CASSLGTGTGNTEAFF. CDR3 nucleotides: TGCGCCAGCAGCTTGGGGACCGGGACGGGGAACACTGAAGCTTTCTTT.

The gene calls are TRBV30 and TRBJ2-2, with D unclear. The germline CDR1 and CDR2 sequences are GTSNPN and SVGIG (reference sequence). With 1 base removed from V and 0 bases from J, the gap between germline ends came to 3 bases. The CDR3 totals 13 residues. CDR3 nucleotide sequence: TGTGCCTGGAGTGAGGCGAACACCGGGGAGCTGTTTTTT. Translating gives CAWSEANTGELFF.

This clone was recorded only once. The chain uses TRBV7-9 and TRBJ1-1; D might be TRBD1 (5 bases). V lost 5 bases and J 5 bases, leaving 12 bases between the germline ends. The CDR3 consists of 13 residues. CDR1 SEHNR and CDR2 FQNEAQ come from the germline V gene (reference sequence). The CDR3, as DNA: TGTGCCAGCAGCCCGCGGAGGGGAACTGAAGCTTTCTTT. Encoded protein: CASSPRRGTEAFF.

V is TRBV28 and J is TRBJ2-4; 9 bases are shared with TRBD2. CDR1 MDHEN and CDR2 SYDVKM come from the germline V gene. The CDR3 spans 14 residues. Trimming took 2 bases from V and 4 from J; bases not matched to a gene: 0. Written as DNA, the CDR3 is TGTGCCAGCAGTTTAGCGGGAGGGAAAAACATTCAGTACTTC. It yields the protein CASSLAGGKNIQYF.

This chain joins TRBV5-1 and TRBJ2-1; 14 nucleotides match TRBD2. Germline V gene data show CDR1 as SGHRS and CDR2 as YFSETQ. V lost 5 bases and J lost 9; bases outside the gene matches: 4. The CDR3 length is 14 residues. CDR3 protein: CASRGTSGSAEQFF. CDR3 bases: TGCGCCAGCAGGGGGACTAGCGGGAGTGCTGAGCAGTTCTTC.

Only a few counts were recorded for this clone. The CDR3 spells CASSPGLVTDTQYF. The DNA of the CDR3 is TGCGCCAGCAGCCCTGGACTAGTCACAGATACGCAGTATTTT. V usage is TRBV5-1 and J usage is TRBJ2-3; 7 bases are a match to TRBD2. Germline CDR1 reads SGHRS; CDR2 reads YFSETQ. The junction had 4 bases not matched to a gene; V was cut back by 4 bases and J by 2 bases. CDR3 length: 14 amino acids.

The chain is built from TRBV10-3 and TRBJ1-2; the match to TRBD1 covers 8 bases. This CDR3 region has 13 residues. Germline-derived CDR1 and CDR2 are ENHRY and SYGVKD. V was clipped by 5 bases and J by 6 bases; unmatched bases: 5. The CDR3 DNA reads TGTGCCATCAGTTCGACAGGGGAGCATGGCTACACCTTC. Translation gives CAISSTGEHGYTF.

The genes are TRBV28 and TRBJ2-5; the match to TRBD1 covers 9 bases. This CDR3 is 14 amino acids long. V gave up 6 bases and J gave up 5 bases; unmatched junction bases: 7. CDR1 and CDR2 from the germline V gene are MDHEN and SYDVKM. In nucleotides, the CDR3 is TGTGCCAGCAGGACAGGGGGAAGGGTTGAGACCCAGTACTTC. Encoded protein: CASRTGGRVETQYF.

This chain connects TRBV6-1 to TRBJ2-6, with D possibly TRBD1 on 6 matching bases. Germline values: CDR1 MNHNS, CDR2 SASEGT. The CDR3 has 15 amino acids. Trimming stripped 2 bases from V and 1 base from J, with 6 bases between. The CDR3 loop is CASSETGSGANVLTF. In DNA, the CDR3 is TGTGCCAGCAGTGAAACAGGGTCTGGGGCCAACGTCCTGACTTTC.

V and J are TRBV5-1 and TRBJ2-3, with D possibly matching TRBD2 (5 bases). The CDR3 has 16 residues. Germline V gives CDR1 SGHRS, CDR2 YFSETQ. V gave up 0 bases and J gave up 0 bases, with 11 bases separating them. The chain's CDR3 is CASSLDGGPSTDTQYF. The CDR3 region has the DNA TGCGCCAGCAGCTTGGACGGCGGGCCTAGCACAGATACGCAGTATTTT.

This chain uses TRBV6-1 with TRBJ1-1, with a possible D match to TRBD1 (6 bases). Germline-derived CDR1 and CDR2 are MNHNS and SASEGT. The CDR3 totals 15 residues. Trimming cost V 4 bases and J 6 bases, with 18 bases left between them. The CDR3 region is CASSGREGVGAEAFF. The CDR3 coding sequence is TGTGCCAGCAGTGGACGGGAGGGGGTAGGTGCTGAAGCTTTCTTT.